The 27 T cell receptor beta chains below come from one sample, sequenced in a study of T cell responses to AZD1222 COVID-19 vaccine. This table comes from immunoSEQ multiplex PCR, and its TCRdb copy is limited to in-frame clones, with some not included. The repertoire consists of some 150,000 clones, with about 90% occurring once and the leading ten covering around 4.6%. The source material was peripheral blood, sampled on day 0 of MenACWY control vaccination. Receptor source: an adult in good health.

For this clone: This specimen includes other DNA sequences encoding the same CDR3. The genes are TRBV5-1 and TRBJ2-7; the D gene is possibly TRBD1 (6 bases). Germline CDR1 SGHRS, CDR2 YFSETQ. The CDR3 covers 12 residues. Trimming left V 4 bases short and J 4 bases short, with 9 bases between. The CDR3, as DNA: TGCGCCAGCAGCCTACAGGGATACGAGCAGTACTTC. Its protein product is CASSLQGYEQYF.

The genes are TRBV29-1 and TRBJ2-3; 12 nucleotides line up with TRBD2. CDR3 length: 15 residues. Germline lookup yields CDR1 SQVTM and CDR2 ANQGSEA. The V segment lost 3 bases and the J segment 0 bases; nucleotides outside the gene matches: 1. CDR3 nucleotide sequence: TGCAGCGTTGAGGGGACTAGCGGGAGCACAGATACGCAGTATTTT. It yields the protein CSVEGTSGSTDTQYF.

The rearrangement uses TRBV27 and TRBJ2-7, with TRBD2 matching 8 bases. The junction had 19 bases not matched to a gene; V was cut back by 4 bases and J by 5 bases. Per germline, CDR1 MNHEY and CDR2 SMNVEV (reference sequence). The CDR3 runs 18 residues. This CDR3 reads CASSSPNGVGTRNHEQYF. As DNA, the CDR3 is TGTGCCAGCAGTTCTCCGAATGGGGTCGGGACTAGGAACCACGAGCAGTACTTC.

This sequence joins TRBV7-2 and TRBJ2-7, with D unresolved. The length of the CDR3 is 12 residues. V was clipped by 6 bases and J by 6 bases, with 12 bases between them. Germline V gene lookup returns CDR1 SGHTA and CDR2 FQGNSA. CDR3 DNA sequence: TGTGCCAGCAGGCAGGAGTTTGGCGAGCAGTACTTC. The encoded protein is CASRQEFGEQYF. Supplemented by reference TRBV7-2 and TRBJ2-7, the full variable domain reads GAGVSQSPSNKVTEKGKDVELRCDPISGHTALYWYRQSLGQGLEFLIYFQGNSAPDKSGLPSDRFSAERTGGSVSTLTIQRTQQEDSAVYLCASRQEFGEQYFGPGTRLTVT.

This clone was seen a handful of times. The gene calls are TRBV11-3 and TRBJ1-6; D is uncertain. Trimming removed 5 bases at V and 4 bases at J, with 6 bases between. The germline V gene has CDR1 SGHNT and CDR2 YENEEA. CDR3 length equals 13 residues. The CDR3 bases are TGTGCCAGCAGCCAGCTTTATAATTCACCCCTCCACTTT. Protein sequence: CASSQLYNSPLHF. Together with reference TRBV11-3 and TRBJ1-6, the CDR3 gives the full variable domain: EAGVVQSPRYKIIEKKQPVAFWCNPISGHNTLYWYLQNLGQGPELLIRYENEEAVDDSQLPKDRFSAERLKGVDSTLKIQPAELGDSAVYLCASSQLYNSPLHFGNGTRLTVT.

This clone was counted once. This chain connects TRBV11-2 to TRBJ2-5, with D possibly being TRBD2 (6 bases). Looked up from germline, CDR1 is SGHAT and CDR2 is FQNNGV. The CDR3 extends over 13 amino acids. Trimming removed 4 bases from V and 4 bases from J, with 10 bases in between. The CDR3 DNA reads TGTGCCAGCAGCTCCCCGGGAGTAGAGACCCAGTACTTC. Residues: CASSSPGVETQYF.

As concerns this clone: Compared with germline, one end of the junction differs, possibly owing to a read error. This chain joins TRBV13 and TRBJ1-6; TRBD1 agrees at 8 bases. The V gene's germline CDR1 is PRHDT and CDR2 FYEKMQ (reference sequence). CDR3 size: 13 residues. The CDR3 loop is CASSRPYRDRLDF. CDR3 nucleotides: TGTGCCAGCAGCCGTCCATATCGGGACAGGCTGGACTTT.

The sample holds one count of this clone. The chain combines TRBV9 with TRBJ1-2, with TRBD1 matching 7 bases. After removal of 0 bases from V and 2 bases from J, the junction contained 7 bases not matched to a gene. This CDR3 is built from 16 residues. In germline, CDR1 is SGDLS, CDR2 YYNGEE. CDR3 DNA sequence: TGTGCCAGCAGCGTAGGGGGAGGGGACAGAAACTATGGCTACACCTTC. It encodes CASSVGGGDRNYGYTF.

This clone was picked up one time. V usage is TRBV5-6 and J usage is TRBJ1-1; D unresolved. There are 13 residues in the CDR3. Germline CDR1 is SGHDT and CDR2 is YYEEEE. Trimming pared 4 bases from V and 5 bases from J, leaving 12 bases between. The CDR3 here is CASSKGWETEAFF. DNA for the CDR3: TGTGCCAGCAGCAAGGGCTGGGAGACTGAAGCTTTCTTT.

The chain is built from TRBV5-8 and TRBJ2-3; 15 nucleotides align to TRBD2. Looked up from germline, CDR1 is SGHTS and CDR2 is YDEGEE. Trimming at V came to 1 base and at J to 2 bases, leaving 8 bases not matched to a gene. There are 19 residues in the CDR3. The CDR3 here is CASSLYGLAGGPDTDTQYF. The CDR3 DNA is TGTGCCAGCAGCTTGTACGGACTAGCGGGAGGGCCTGACACAGATACGCAGTATTTT.

The chain is built from TRBV3-1 (or the pseudogene TRBV3-2) and TRBJ2-5, with D unresolved. This CDR3 comprises 12 residues. V was shortened by 7 bases and J by 0 bases, with 6 bases between the two germline ends. Germline CDR1 is LGHDT and CDR2 is YNNKEL (reference sequence). This CDR3 reads CASTSNQETQYF. The CDR3 DNA follows: TGTGCCAGCACCAGCAACCAAGAGACCCAGTACTTC.

The V and J genes are TRBV7-2 and TRBJ2-7, with 10 bases matching TRBD2. There are 15 residues in the CDR3. The germline V gene has CDR1 SGHTA and CDR2 FQGNSA. Trimming took 5 bases from V and 0 from J; bases not matched to a gene: 4. The CDR3 nucleotides read TGTGCCAGCAGCCCGGGACTAGCGTTCTCCTACGAGCAGTACTTC. Its translation is CASSPGLAFSYEQYF.

J is TRBJ2-7 and V is TRBV28, with D uncertain. CDR1 is MDHEN, CDR2 SYDVKM, per germline. The CDR3 is 12 residues long. V was pared by 6 bases and J by 6 bases, with 12 bases between. This CDR3 is CASSTTTSEQYF. In DNA, the CDR3 is TGTGCCAGCAGCACAACAACGAGCGAGCAGTACTTC.

The chain couples TRBV3-1 (or the pseudogene TRBV3-2) to TRBJ2-2; D gene ambiguous. V shed 2 bases and J shed 1 base, with 5 bases lying between them. The CDR3 contains 14 residues. Germline V gives CDR1 LGHDT, CDR2 YNNKEL (reference sequence). For the CDR3, the DNA is TGTGCCAGCAGCCAATTTAGGAACACCGGGGAGCTGTTTTTT. This encodes CASSQFRNTGELFF.

The chain has TRBV6-5 and TRBJ1-6; 9 bases are shared with TRBD1. This CDR3 comprises 12 residues. The V gene's germline CDR1 is MNHEY and CDR2 SVGAGI. The CDR3 region is CASTGGTSPLHF. The CDR3 DNA reads TGTGCTTCGACAGGGGGTACTTCACCCCTCCACTTT.

The chain is built from TRBV6-2 or TRBV6-3 and TRBJ1-1, with D tentatively TRBD1 (5 bases). CDR3 size: 13 residues. CDR1 and CDR2 (germline): MNHEY, SVGEGT. The germline V and J ends were trimmed by 6 bases and 3 bases, with 11 bases remaining between them. CDR3 in amino acids: CASSRQRDTEAFF. In DNA, the CDR3 is TGTGCCAGCAGCCGACAGAGGGACACTGAAGCTTTCTTT.

The chain couples TRBV30 to TRBJ2-1; 9 bases line up with TRBD2. Per the germline V gene, CDR1 is GTSNPN and CDR2 is SVGIG (reference sequence). The CDR3 is 14 residues long. Trimming at V came to 2 bases and at J to 7 bases, leaving 6 bases not matched to a gene. The CDR3 nucleotides read TGTGCCTGGAGTCCTAAGCGGGAGGTTAATGAGCAGTTCTTC. Translated, it gives CAWSPKREVNEQFF.

The chain employs TRBV12-5 and TRBJ1-6; no firm D call. V was pared by 3 bases and J by 9 bases, with 12 bases between. Germline CDR1 reads LGHNT; CDR2 reads FRNRAP. The CDR3 length is 14 residues. The CDR3 DNA sequence: TGTGCTAGTGGTTTCTCCCCCGAGGGTTCACCCCTCCACTTT. As protein: CASGFSPEGSPLHF.

This chain links TRBV6-5 with TRBJ1-5; D gene ambiguous. This CDR3 region has 12 residues. The germline V gene encodes CDR1 MNHEY and CDR2 SVGAGI. The ends were cut back, 11 bases at V and 4 bases at J, with 12 bases in the middle. The CDR3 coding sequence is TGTGCCGAGTCGGCTGGGAATCAGCCCCAGCATTTT. It encodes CAESAGNQPQHF.

The chain recombines TRBV3-1 (or the pseudogene TRBV3-2) with TRBJ1-2; no firm D call. Germline CDR1 and CDR2: LGHDT and YNNKEL (reference sequence). The V end lost 4 bases, the J end lost 8 bases, and 14 bases lay between the germline ends. The CDR3 length is 13 residues. The CDR3 protein is CASSRTQVEGYTF. DNA for the CDR3: TGTGCCAGCAGCCGGACCCAGGTGGAAGGCTACACCTTC.

Here the CDR3 DNA reads TGTGCCAGTAGTATGACAGGGGGGAGCAATCAGCCCCAGCATTTT. Encoded protein: CASSMTGGSNQPQHF. The rearrangement uses TRBV19 and TRBJ1-5, with TRBD1 matching over 9 bases. Germline V lookup: CDR1 LNHDA, CDR2 SQIVND (reference sequence). The CDR3 covers 15 residues. The V gene end was trimmed by 3 bases and the J gene end by 1 base; junction bases not matched to a gene: 1.

The chain couples TRBV19 to TRBJ1-1; no clear D. Between the trimmed V and J ends, which lost 3 bases and 1 base, there was a span of 6 bases. This CDR3 region has 13 residues. Germline assignment: CDR1 LNHDA and CDR2 SQIVND (reference sequence). The CDR3 loop is CASSISPNTEAFF. CDR3 nucleotides: TGTGCCAGTAGTATCTCACCGAACACTGAAGCTTTCTTT.

The chain carries TRBV9 and TRBJ2-1, with 9 bases that match TRBD1. Germline V CDR1 and CDR2: SGDLS, YYNGEE. This CDR3 has 15 amino acids. V trimming: 3 bases; J trimming: 6 bases; junction bases outside the gene matches: 7. CDR3 coding DNA: TGTGCCAGCAGCGGAAGAGACAGGGGGATCAATGAGCAGTTCTTC. Its protein is CASSGRDRGINEQFF. Together with reference TRBV9 and TRBJ2-1, the CDR3 gives the full variable domain: DSGVTQTPKHLITATGQRVTLRCSPRSGDLSVYWYQQSLDQGLQFLIQYYNGEERAKGNILERFSAQQFPDLHSELNLSSLELGDSALYFCASSGRDRGINEQFFGPGTRLTVL.

The chain carries TRBV18 and TRBJ2-2; 9 bases align to TRBD2. The junction had 15 bases not matched to a gene; V was cut back by 6 bases and J by 4 bases. The CDR3 has 18 amino acids. Germline V gene sequence: CDR1 KGHSH, CDR2 LQKENI. This CDR3 is CASSRDSIAGDLTGELFF. The CDR3 region has the DNA TGTGCCAGCTCCCGGGACAGCATAGCGGGAGACCTCACCGGGGAGCTGTTTTTT. The full variable domain, rest sourced from reference TRBV18 and TRBJ2-2, is NAGVMQNPRHLVRRRGQEARLRCSPMKGHSHVYWYRQLPEEGLKFMVYLQKENIIDESGMPKERFSAEFPKEGPSILRIQQVVRGDSAAYFCASSRDSIAGDLTGELFFGEGSRLTVL.

This chain uses TRBV3-1 (or the pseudogene TRBV3-2) with TRBJ2-2; perhaps TRBD2 as D (6 bases). V lost 1 base, J lost 1 base, and 10 bases lay in between. CDR3 length: 16 residues. Germline CDR1 LGHDT, CDR2 YNNKEL (reference sequence). CDR3 loop: CASSQVAGLNTGELFF. The CDR3 DNA reads TGTGCCAGCAGCCAAGTTGCGGGGTTGAACACCGGGGAGCTGTTTTTT.

This sequence joins TRBV2 and TRBJ2-3; the D call may be TRBD1 or TRBD2 (5 bases each). The length of the CDR3 is 13 residues. Germline CDR1 and CDR2: SNHLY and FYNNEI. The V end was cut by 7 bases, the J end by 8 bases, with 16 bases between. The CDR3 bases are TGTGCCAGCATCGAGGGACCCGCAGGTACGCAGTATTTT. Protein product: CASIEGPAGTQYF.

The genes are TRBV27 and TRBJ2-5; 14 bases line up with TRBD2. Germline-derived CDR1 and CDR2 are MNHEY and SMNVEV (reference sequence). The V segment lost 5 bases and the J segment 6 bases; nucleotides outside the gene matches: 5. This CDR3 spans 15 amino acids. This chain's CDR3 is CASSAGTSGRQTQYF. The DNA of the CDR3 is TGTGCCAGCAGTGCCGGGACTAGCGGGAGACAGACCCAGTACTTC.